The present T cell receptor (beta chain) was sequenced within a study of cytomegalovirus exposure and HLA in healthy donors (dated by TCRdb to 2017 to 2019). In terms of the full investigation: An earlier analysis of roughly 630 of the donors reported 250 to 300 Gb of sequence data and around 110 million unique TCR beta sequences from roughly 180 million T cells. An early release covering just under 650 HLA-typed donors comprised approximately 290 gigabases of sequencing data and approximately 80 million unique TCR sequences. The genetic ancestry cluster associated with self-reported Caucasian donors included 81% of the roughly 400 genotyped donors. The study aimed to test whether cataloging public T cell receptors could reveal signatures of past pathogen exposure. The T cell repertoires of 670 or so subjects were profiled by immunosequencing and related to cytomegalovirus serostatus. In addition to the first cohort of around 670 subjects, a separate validation cohort of some 120 different subjects was used. High-throughput TCR immunosequencing, statistical association of individual TCRs with disease status, and machine learning were combined to predict cytomegalovirus infection status. A later analysis re-analyzed previously published TCR beta repertoires from 666 donors and added high-resolution HLA genotyping to study TCR occurrence patterns. In the later analysis, no new phenotypic data were used to find candidate immune exposures; instead, reliance was placed on TCR beta sequences and their occurrence across donors. To decide whether each TCR beta V gene segment behaved as functional or pseudogenic, an earlier analysis of some 580 of the donors relied on high-throughput TCR beta sequencing. Alongside the repertoire data, information on donor age, sex, ethnicity and CMV serostatus was compiled. Genome-wide SNP genotypes for about 65% of the 666 donors were used in a later genetic analysis, which treated that subset as a discovery cohort. Every discovery cohort repertoire had been produced on one sequencing platform. HLA typing included class I and class II loci at four-digit resolution. Typing coverage varied by locus: 629-630 donors for A, B, C, DRB1 and DQB1; under 550 for DQA1; more than 600 for DPA1; 450 to 480 for DPB1. About five DR-DQ haplotypes were treated as single units for association and clustering because of strong linkage in the cohort. Among around 400 genotyped donors of the cohort, an average of 235,054 unique TCR beta nucleotide sequences were sequenced per donor, roughly 20% of them non-productive.

The library was made by the immunoSEQ multiplex PCR assay. For the multiplex PCR, a mixture combining 60 forward primers for TCR Vbeta segments and 13 reverse primers for TCR Jbeta segments was used. A multiplex PCR assay on genomic DNA amplified the CDR3 region of rearranged TCR beta genes. The amplified TCR beta libraries were sequenced on the Illumina HiSeq System as 87-base-pair reads. The paper's processing steps were these. A later analysis counted tens of millions of unique TCR beta chains across the 550 to 800 repertoires, and roughly 11 million of these chains were shared by at least two donors. Raw reads were error-corrected and collapsed into unique sequences with a nearest-neighbor algorithm that merged closely related sequences to remove PCR and sequencing errors. V, D and J gene segments were assigned by aligning CDR3 sequences to IMGT reference sequences. For a sequence to be retained, at least a six-nucleotide match to both a V gene segment and a J gene segment was required. Rearrangements were called productive when the CDR3 lacked stop codons and stayed in frame with V and J; all others were non-productive. Following IMGT convention, CDR3 was defined as the stretch from the second conserved V-encoded cysteine to the conserved J-encoded phenylalanine. The earlier analysis of about 610 of the donors excluded any sequence lacking an unambiguous match to a single V gene segment. In an earlier analysis of about 590 of the donors, a V segment was called functional when productive rearrangements were above 56.7%, and segregating when the standard deviation between donors exceeded 5%. A statistical classification framework was developed to diagnose cytomegalovirus status using the catalog of TCR beta chain sequences. A later analysis assigned V and J genes by comparing TCR nucleotide sequences with IMGT/GENE-DB human TR gene sequences. In a later analysis, CDR3 sequences and most-parsimonious VDJ recombination scenarios were assigned using the TCRdist pipeline. In a later analysis, every TCR beta chain was defined by the combination of its CDR3 amino acid sequence and its V-gene family, and reads without a unique V-gene family were dropped. As a way to deal with suspected cross-contamination and a sequencing artifact, a later analysis dropped more than 500 nucleotide sequences that were highly shared and had low generation probability. A later analysis calculated a clonal expansion index for each public chain from normalized within-repertoire ranks of inferred template counts. In a later analysis, generation probabilities were computed with a VDJ recombination model fitted to out-of-frame rearrangements, and the resulting probabilities were checked against IGoR. In a later analysis, TCR-TCR, TCR-HLA and TCR-CMV co-occurrence was scored with hypergeometric tests, and a repertoire-size bias correction was applied to TCR pairs. In a later analysis, false discovery rates were estimated by permuting HLA or CMV assignments 20 times. In a later analysis, co-occurring TCRs were grouped using DBSCAN, and TCRdist sequence similarity was added for clustering within HLA-allele-positive subsets. For co-occurrence clustering, repertoires with fewer than 30,000 or more than 120,000 public chains were excluded, along with about five repertoires with anomalous nucleotide sharing. TCRdb limited this immuneACCESS table to in-frame rearrangements with V and J called. A share of clones is missing; checked studies link under half to unresolved V genes, and the rest is unexplained. Clonal size and the V and J genes are those of that table, whereas D and trimming came from the DNA. The sample profile shows roughly 160,000 clones; about four fifths of them were found once. Approximately 2.3% of the sample is held by the ten biggest clonotypes.

Study-wide findings and limitations: According to a later genetic analysis, donors in an Asian-associated ancestry cluster had fewer N-insertions in productive TCRs than the approximately 650-donor mean. In a later analysis, HLA-associated TCR beta chains showed more clonal expansion and lower generation probabilities than non-associated chains that were equally common. In a later genetic analysis, a missense DCLRE1C variant was associated with V-gene and J-gene trimming of TCR beta chains, and the association was replicated in an independent cohort. When HLA alleles, especially DR and DQ, strongly co-occurred, TCR associations were difficult to assign to individual alleles. Correlated functional status among segregating V segments might be attributable to linkage disequilibrium, but an unknown experimental factor could not be ruled out. A further reported finding was that TCR beta sequences accurately predicted the HLA-A and HLA-B alleles for most subjects in the first cohort. In an earlier analysis of around 600 of the donors, most TCR beta V segments appeared in productive rearrangements about 87% or about 30% of the time, broadly matching IMGT annotations. A cluster of highly shared sequence variants was judged likely to be a technical artifact of the sequencing pipeline. Sequencing depth was assumed to be roughly uniform across donors in the presence/absence analyses, though that assumption may not hold. In the study, some 160 TCR beta chains were listed as associated with cytomegalovirus. Most TCR sequences were seen in very few donors, while some public TCRs were found in many individuals. A later analysis found that most CMV-associated TCR beta chains appeared HLA-restricted, with HLA associations seemingly driven largely by CMV exposure. A few of the identified cytomegalovirus-associated TCR beta chains were confirmed in vitro to be specific for cytomegalovirus antigens. This cohort had only TCR beta chains sequenced, and the lack of alpha or paired-chain data limited which features could be detected. The classifier was reported to diagnose cytomegalovirus status with high specificity and sensitivity in both the original and validation cohorts. Specific HLA alleles were associated with over 15,000 TCR beta sequences at a false discovery rate of 0.05 in a later analysis. In a later analysis, the rate of TCR association differed among HLA loci, with DRB1 alleles having the most associated TCRs and HLA-C alleles having the fewest. For the cohort, immune exposure information was limited to CMV serostatus. Because the 87-base-pair reads could not distinguish some IMGT-functional V segments, including TRBV6-2 and TRBV6-3, those segments were excluded. Because HLA typing was missing for some donors at each locus, association tests included only the typed subset. A later analysis reported that several top co-occurrence clusters appeared linked to parvovirus B19, influenza, CMV and Epstein-Barr virus. Because counts were too low, about 18 rarely observed V segments, including chromosome 9 orphons, were left out of the earlier analysis of approximately 500 of the donors. According to the authors, the approach could potentially be generalized to other disease states and immunological phenotypes.

The cohort consisted of some 730 healthy bone marrow donors. Cohort members were all nominally healthy when sampled, although unrecorded immune exposures were likely present. The donor tested CMV seronegative and was one of the 352 seronegative cohort members. Each donor provided a peripheral blood sample, and peripheral blood mononuclear cells were used for TCR beta sequencing. Genomic DNA extraction from the blood cell samples was performed with the Qiagen DNeasy Blood Extraction Kit. The CDR3 has 15 amino acids, counting the end cysteine and phenylalanine. The kept DNA is CDR3 alone, 45 bases in frame from the first base. At the junction V is shortened by 6 bases and J by 4 bases; bases outside the gene matches: 5. From the germline V gene, CDR1 is LGHNA and CDR2 is YSLEER. Of note for this clone: It lacks a known antigen. Base qualities were left out, and no much larger clone turns up one base away.

This clonotype was obtained from a male donor in good health and CMV-seronegative. Specimen: PBMCs. The sequence links TRBV4-3 to TRBJ2-1; 11 of the junction bases match TRBD2. This receptor carries the CDR3 CASRPGLAEYNEQFF. In nucleotides, the sequence is TGCGCCAGCAGACCGGGACTAGCGGAATACAATGAGCAGTTCTTC.